The 29 T cell receptor beta chains below all came from one sample that was sequenced in a study of human T cells and chemical hapten exposure. TCRdb recomputed calls from the RACE reads with MiXCR, one row per CDR3 protein. The data hold about 250,000 distinct CDR3 sequences, with approximately 7.5% observed a single time. Time point here: pre-sensitization, week 0. Treatment described: therapeutic diphenylcyclopropenone sensitization with weekly scalp DPC. The specimen was whole blood, collected in connection with sensitization to the hapten diphenylcyclopropenone (DPC). These TCRs come from a man aged 18 to 29 with alopecia areata. Some clones in this sample may be carry-over from other donors' samples.

The chain recombines TRBV4-3 with TRBJ1-2, with D unresolved. In germline, CDR1 is LGHNA, CDR2 YSLEER. V shed 3 bases and J shed 0 bases, with 14 bases lying between them. This CDR3 region has 16 residues. The CDR3 DNA is TGCGCCAGCAGCCAGGAGGTTGGCATCTCTAACTATGGCTACACCTTC. It translates to CASSQEVGISNYGYTF.

This clonotype showed up just a few times. The genes are TRBV5-6 and TRBJ2-1; the D gene could be TRBD1 or TRBD2 (5 bases each). Trimming removed 6 bases at V and 7 bases at J, with 14 bases between. The CDR3 covers 13 residues. The V gene's germline CDR1 is SGHDT and CDR2 YYEEEE. CDR3 region: CASKTAGRNEQFF. The CDR3 nucleotides are TGTGCCAGCAAGACGGCAGGGAGAAATGAGCAGTTCTTC.

The J gene is TRBJ2-7, the V gene TRBV7-6; D is ambiguous. The CDR3 consists of 13 residues. The germline gives CDR1 SGHVS, CDR2 FNYEAQ. Between the trimmed V and J ends, which lost 5 bases and 3 bases, there was a span of 11 bases. The chain's CDR3 is CASSTLVDYEQYF. The CDR3 DNA follows: TGTGCCAGCAGCACCTTGGTGGACTACGAGCAGTACTTC.

This clonotype was seen repeatedly, ten times or more. This sequence joins TRBV29-1 and TRBJ2-1; D is perhaps TRBD1 or TRBD2 (5 bases each). The CDR3 has 13 residues. V was pared by 8 bases and J by 6 bases, with 17 bases between. In germline, CDR1 is SQVTM, CDR2 ANQGSEA. The chain's CDR3 is CSPWRTGRNEQFF. In DNA form, the CDR3 reads TGCAGCCCCTGGAGGACGGGACGCAATGAGCAGTTCTTC.

The chain recombines TRBV18 with TRBJ1-1; TRBD1 is a possible D gene (5 bases). This CDR3 has 13 residues. The V gene lost 6 bases and the J gene lost 1 base, with 9 bases spanning the gap. Germline CDR1 reads KGHSH; CDR2 reads LQKENI. The CDR3 bases are TGTGCCAGCTCCCCGGGGGAGAACACTGAAGCTTTCTTT. Translation: CASSPGENTEAFF.

The rearrangement uses TRBV6-6 and TRBJ2-2; TRBD2 might be the D (5 bases). Germline values: CDR1 MNHNY, CDR2 SVGAGI (reference sequence). The CDR3 consists of 15 residues. V lost 6 bases, J lost 4 bases, and 15 bases lay in between. CDR3 DNA: TGTGCCAGCAGCCGACGGTCCGGGGTCACCGGGGAGCTGTTTTTT. Encoded protein: CASSRRSGVTGELFF.

This clonotype was recorded many times. The chain has TRBV7-2 and TRBJ1-3; 9 bases agree with TRBD1. J lost 0 bases, V lost 0 bases, and 3 bases had no gene match. The CDR3 sequence is 17 residues long. The germline gives CDR1 SGHTA, CDR2 FQGNSA. The CDR3 DNA follows: TGTGCCAGCAGCTTAGCCAGGGACAGGGCCTCTGGAAACACCATATATTTT. This sequence encodes CASSLARDRASGNTIYF.

The chain has TRBV4-1 and TRBJ1-5; D might be TRBD1 (6 bases). The ends were cut back, 0 bases at V and 7 bases at J, with 13 bases in the middle. Germline lookup yields CDR1 MGHRA and CDR2 YSYEKL. This CDR3 comprises 15 residues. The CDR3 here is CASSQDWTALQPQHF. The CDR3 nucleotides are TGCGCCAGCAGCCAAGATTGGACAGCTTTACAGCCCCAGCATTTT.

Many counts were recorded for this clonotype. J is TRBJ2-1 and V is TRBV24-1, with D tentatively TRBD1 (6 bases). Trimming removed 0 bases from V and 15 bases from J, with 14 bases in between. The CDR3 spans 13 residues. The germline V gene has CDR1 KGHDR and CDR2 SFDVKD. CDR3 sequence (DNA): TGTGCCACCAGTGATTTGCGGACAGCCCGCCGGTTCTTC. Encoded protein: CATSDLRTARRFF.

The chain joins TRBV29-1 to TRBJ1-6, with D uncertain. The CDR3 length is 13 residues. The germline V and J ends were trimmed by 4 bases and 8 bases, with 12 bases remaining between them. Germline assignment: CDR1 SQVTM and CDR2 ANQGSEA. CDR3: CSVGEEVDSPLHF. For the CDR3, the DNA is TGCAGCGTTGGTGAGGAGGTCGATTCACCCCTCCACTTT.

There are many counts of this clonotype. This sequence joins TRBV2 and TRBJ2-3; 8 bases line up with TRBD1. Trimming took 6 bases from V and 7 from J; bases not matched to a gene: 6. The germline CDR1 and CDR2 sequences are SNHLY and FYNNEI. The CDR3 contains 13 residues. CDR3 in amino acids: CASRAQGAHTQYF. CDR3 sequence (DNA): TGTGCCAGCAGAGCGCAGGGGGCCCATACGCAGTATTTT.

The table lists this clonotype with a few counts. V gene TRBV6-2 or TRBV6-3 combines with J gene TRBJ2-7; no clear D. V dropped 0 bases and J dropped 0 bases, with 6 bases sitting between them. CDR3 length: 14 residues. Germline V gene data show CDR1 as MNHEY and CDR2 as SVGEGT. The CDR3 region has the DNA TGTGCCAGCAGTTACTCCCCCACCTCCTACGAGCAGTACTTC. Translation gives CASSYSPTSYEQYF.

This chain connects TRBV2 to TRBJ2-7; 8 bases are a match to TRBD1. The J segment lost 4 bases and the V segment lost 6 bases, leaving 14 bases of the junction unmatched. The CDR3 runs 16 residues. Per the germline V gene, CDR1 is SNHLY and CDR2 is FYNNEI. CDR3 residues: CASSPRTGRRAYEQYF. DNA for the CDR3: TGTGCCAGCAGCCCTAGGACAGGGCGACGGGCGTACGAGCAGTACTTC.

In its sample, this clonotype was seen many times. This chain links TRBV3-1 with TRBJ1-4, with a possible D match to TRBD1 (5 bases). The CDR3 consists of 15 residues. Trimming took 4 bases from V and 2 from J, leaving 11 bases between them. Germline loops: CDR1 LGHDT, CDR2 YNNKEL (reference sequence). The CDR3 region has the DNA TGTGCCAGCAGCCGTTCAGGGTTTACTAATGAAAAACTGTTTTTT. Protein: CASSRSGFTNEKLFF.

This clonotype showed up many times. This chain joins TRBV10-3 and TRBJ2-6; D unclear. CDR3 length: 13 amino acids. V lost 6 bases and J 0 bases, leaving 3 bases between the germline ends. Looked up from germline, CDR1 is ENHRY and CDR2 is SYGVKD. CDR3 in amino acids: CAIRDSGANVLTF. The CDR3 region has the DNA TGTGCCATCAGGGACTCTGGGGCCAACGTCCTGACTTTC.

This clonotype was seen repeatedly, ten times or more. This rearrangement joins TRBV20-1 to TRBJ1-2; no reliable D call. Germline assignment: CDR1 DFQATT and CDR2 SNEGSKA (reference sequence). The CDR3 loop spans 15 amino acids. Deletions cut 3 bases from V and 4 bases from J, with 18 bases between. The CDR3 reads CSASSLQKTTYGYTF. CDR3 bases: TGCAGTGCTAGTTCTCTCCAGAAAACCACCTATGGCTACACCTTC.

The chain uses TRBV4-2 and TRBJ2-3; TRBD1 matches at 7 bases. V was pared by 4 bases and J by 4 bases, with 5 bases of the junction left unmatched. The CDR3 sequence is 14 residues long. Looked up from germline, CDR1 is LGHNA and CDR2 is YNFKEQ. The CDR3 DNA reads TGTGCCAGCAGCCGAGACAGGGAGCCAGATACGCAGTATTTT. It encodes CASSRDREPDTQYF.

This clonotype was seen a few times. The V call is TRBV2, the J call TRBJ1-1; no clear D gene. The CDR3 sequence is 14 residues long. Trimming left V 5 bases short and J 0 bases short, with 10 bases between. Germline V gives CDR1 SNHLY, CDR2 FYNNEI. CDR3 protein: CASSPYTLNTEAFF. The CDR3 region has the DNA TGTGCCAGCAGTCCCTATACCCTGAACACTGAAGCTTTCTTT.

This clonotype was observed many times. V usage is TRBV29-1 and J usage is TRBJ1-1; 7 nucleotides match TRBD1. Germline V gives CDR1 SQVTM, CDR2 ANQGSEA. This CDR3 has 12 amino acids. V lost 3 bases and J lost 9; bases outside the gene matches: 7. CDR3 sequence reads: CSVDSGQVKAFF. The DNA for the CDR3 is TGCAGCGTTGACTCCGGACAGGTCAAAGCTTTCTTT.

This clonotype has just a few counts. This chain joins TRBV3-1 and TRBJ2-3, with 7 bases lining up with TRBD2. After removal of 1 base from V and 1 base from J, the junction contained 8 bases not matched to a gene. Germline CDR1 is LGHDT and CDR2 is YNNKEL (reference sequence). CDR3 length: 17 residues. CDR3 bases: TGTGCCAGCAGCCAAGTTGGTGGCGGGGGACGCACAGATACGCAGTATTTT. Translating gives CASSQVGGGGRTDTQYF.

This clonotype occurred a few times. V gene TRBV10-3 combines with J gene TRBJ1-1; D remains unclear. The CDR3 has 16 residues. Trimming removed 6 bases from V and 1 base from J, with 18 bases in between. CDR1 is ENHRY and CDR2 is SYGVKD in the germline V gene. The CDR3 sequence is CAISGPRITSNTEAFF. CDR3 DNA sequence: TGTGCCATCAGCGGACCGCGTATCACTTCGAACACTGAAGCTTTCTTT.

V and J are TRBV20-1 and TRBJ1-6; D unresolved. The germline V and J ends were trimmed by 0 bases and 0 bases, with 6 bases remaining between them. Per germline, CDR1 DFQATT and CDR2 SNEGSKA (reference sequence). CDR3 size: 15 residues. The CDR3 here is CSAREQSSYNSPLHF. CDR3 nucleotide sequence: TGCAGTGCTAGAGAACAGAGCTCCTATAATTCACCCCTCCACTTT.

This clonotype was counted ten times or more. This chain uses TRBV7-2 with TRBJ2-1, with D possibly called TRBD1 or TRBD2 (5 bases each). V shed 6 bases and J shed 8 bases, with 17 bases lying between them. Germline V lookup: CDR1 SGHTA, CDR2 FQGNSA. The CDR3 runs 14 residues. The CDR3 DNA sequence: TGTGCCAGCAGAAGGGACCGCCGGAACTATGAGCAGTTCTTC. This translates into CASRRDRRNYEQFF.

This clonotype was detected a few times. The V gene is TRBV5-1, the J gene TRBJ2-1; TRBD1 aligns across 7 bases. The CDR3 spans 14 residues. CDR1 is SGHRS and CDR2 is YFSETQ in the germline V gene. V trimming: 4 bases; J trimming: 3 bases; junction bases outside the gene matches: 4. DNA for the CDR3: TGCGCCAGCAGCCGACAGGGCTACTACAATGAGCAGTTCTTC. Translating it yields CASSRQGYYNEQFF. The full variable domain, with the rest looked up from reference TRBV5-1 and TRBJ2-1, is KAGVTQTPRYLIKTRGQQVTLSCSPISGHRSVSWYQQTPGQGLQFLFEYFSETQRNKGNFPGRFSGRQFSNSRSEMNVSTLELGDSALYLCASSRQGYYNEQFFGPGTRLTVL.

This clonotype was observed many times. The chain couples TRBV4-2 to TRBJ1-1; no clear D gene. The V and J ends lost 3 bases and 2 bases respectively, with 7 bases between them. CDR3 length equals 13 residues. Germline CDR1 LGHNA, CDR2 YNFKEQ. In nucleotides, the CDR3 is TGTGCCAGCAGCCACGGAGAAAACACTGAAGCTTTCTTT. Protein product: CASSHGENTEAFF.

This chain connects TRBV27 to TRBJ2-4; D gene uncertain. CDR3 length equals 13 residues. CDR1 is MNHEY and CDR2 is SMNVEV in the germline V gene (reference sequence). The V and J ends lost 5 bases and 9 bases respectively, with 14 bases between them. The CDR3 nucleotides are TGTGCCAGCAGTAGTTATGAGCTTTCCATTCAGTACTTC. Its protein product is CASSSYELSIQYF.

V usage is TRBV28 and J usage is TRBJ1-5, with D possibly TRBD1 on 5 matching bases. The CDR3 extends over 16 amino acids. Germline CDR1 is MDHEN and CDR2 is SYDVKM. The ends were cut back, 5 bases at V and 1 base at J, with 15 bases in the middle. CDR3 sequence (DNA): TGTGCCAGCAGTCCGGCTCGGGGGTCCAGCAATCAGCCCCAGCATTTT. Amino acid sequence: CASSPARGSSNQPQHF.

The table lists this clonotype with a few counts. This sequence joins TRBV6-6 and TRBJ1-4; 7 nucleotides line up with TRBD1. Germline values: CDR1 MNHNY, CDR2 SVGAGI (reference sequence). J gave up 1 base and V 0 bases, and 2 bases lay outside the gene matches. The CDR3 runs to 16 residues. This CDR3 is CASSYSTGLTNEKLFF. The CDR3 nucleotides read TGTGCCAGCAGTTACTCGACAGGGTTAACTAATGAAAAACTGTTTTTT.

This clonotype appeared a few times. J is TRBJ2-1 and V is TRBV12-3 or TRBV12-4; 12 bases map to TRBD1. The CDR3 covers 20 residues. Trimming took 4 bases from V and 2 from J; bases not matched to a gene: 15. CDR3 sequence (DNA): TGTGCCAGCAGTTCCCGGGACAGGGGGCTAATTGTTACCGCCTACAATGAGCAGTTCTTC. Encoded protein: CASSSRDRGLIVTAYNEQFF.